A selection of T cell receptor beta chains follows, all from one sample in a study of cytomegalovirus exposure and HLA in healthy donors. Sequencing was performed with immunoSEQ multiplex PCR; in TCRdb, only in-frame clones are kept and a portion is missing. This sample has about 200,000 clones, with around 78% found just once. The sequenced sample consisted of PBMCs. The receptor source for this set is a woman in her 30s in good health and CMV-seropositive. CDR3s include the opening cysteine and the closing phenylalanine or tryptophan. D genes are given only for firm matches. Clone size is shown for a subset of rows, as once, few, many or a class of expanded clone.

J,size,V,D,DNA,CDR3
TRBJ1-6,NA,TRBV7-2,NA,TGTGCCAGCAGCTCCCGACAGGCTGCGGCTTCACCCCTCCACTTT,CASSSRQAAASPLHF
TRBJ2-3,NA,TRBV2,NA,TGTGCCAGCAGGACTATGTCTGATACGCAGTATTTT,CASRTMSDTQYF
TRBJ2-3,NA,TRBV6-6,TRBD2,TGTGCCAGCAGCCGACAGGGTAGCGGGAGTACAGATACGCAGTATTTT,CASSRQGSGSTDTQYF
TRBJ2-7,NA,TRBV4-1,TRBD1,TGCGCCAGCAGCTCGGACAGGGTCGAAATCCCTGACGAGCAGTACTTC,CASSSDRVEIPDEQYF
TRBJ2-3,NA,TRBV2,NA,TGTGCCAGCAACCGGGATCCCCCAGATACGCAGTATTTT,CASNRDPPDTQYF
TRBJ2-3,NA,TRBV5-1,TRBD2,TGCGCCAGCACACCCCGAGGGACTAGCGGGAGTCTTACAGATACGCAGTATTTT,CASTPRGTSGSLTDTQYF
TRBJ1-2,NA,TRBV5-1,TRBD1,TGCGCCAGCAGCTTGGACAGGGGCTATGGCTACACCTTC,CASSLDRGYGYTF
TRBJ1-2,few,TRBV5-4,NA,TGTGCCAGCAGCTTGGGGGGGCGAGAAGGCTACACCTTC,CASSLGGREGYTF
TRBJ1-1,NA,TRBV30,NA,TGTGCCTGGAGAGTCGGGGGGGGAACTGAAGCTTTCTTT,CAWRVGGGTEAFF
TRBJ1-1,NA,TRBV15,NA,TGTGCCACCAGCACTTCAGGGACTGTAGCTTTCTTT,CATSTSGTVAFF
TRBJ2-3,once,TRBV7-3,NA,TGTGCCAGCAGTAGAGGGAGCAGCACAGATACGCAGTATTTT,CASSRGSSTDTQYF
TRBJ2-3,once,TRBV6-6,NA,TGTGCCAGCAGCCCCCTTAGAGCGGCAGATACGCAGTATTTT,CASSPLRAADTQYF
TRBJ1-5,once,TRBV2,TRBD1,TGTGCCAGCAGTGGGACAGGGCGACCCCAGCATTTT,CASSGTGRPQHF
TRBJ1-1,NA,TRBV6-6,TRBD1,TGTGCCAGCAACCTCGGACAGGGGGCGGCTGAAGCTTTCTTT,CASNLGQGAAEAFF
TRBJ1-2,NA,TRBV4-1,NA,TGCGCCAGCAGCCAAGACGAGGAGTATGGCTACACCTTC,CASSQDEEYGYTF
TRBJ1-5,NA,TRBV19,NA,TGTGCCAGTGTGGAACGGGGTCAGCCCCAGCATTTT,CASVERGQPQHF
TRBJ2-7,NA,TRBV30,NA,TGTGCCTGGGGTAGAGAATACGAGCAGTACTTC,CAWGREYEQYF
TRBJ2-3,NA,TRBV11-3,NA,TGTGCCAGCAGCTTCCGAAGTCCCGAAACAATTACAGATACGCAGTATTTT,CASSFRSPETITDTQYF
TRBJ2-3,few,TRBV5-4,NA,TGTGCCAGCAGCTCCCAGGGTTTTCGCACAGATACGCAGTATTTT,CASSSQGFRTDTQYF
TRBJ2-7,NA,TRBV15,NA,TGTGCCACCAGCCAAGGACTGGCGTACGAGCAGTACTTC,CATSQGLAYEQYF
TRBJ1-5,few,TRBV6-5,NA,TGTGCCAGCAGTAACACAGGGTCCGGGCCCCAGCATTTT,CASSNTGSGPQHF
TRBJ2-1,NA,TRBV4-1,TRBD2,TGCGCCAGCAGCCAAGAAGTTATTCTAGCGGTCGTTTCATGGAGCACCTACAATGAGCAGTTCTTC,CASSQEVILAVVSWSTYNEQFF
TRBJ2-7,NA,TRBV6-5,TRBD1,TGTGCCAGCAGTTACGGACAGGGACAGGGGACCTACGAGCAGTACTTC,CASSYGQGQGTYEQYF
TRBJ1-4,NA,TRBV15,NA,TGTGCCACCAGCAGGATCTCCGGGACAACGAATGAAAAACTGTTTTTT,CATSRISGTTNEKLFF
TRBJ2-7,few,TRBV18,NA,TGTGCCAGCTCACGACTCGACAGAAAAGACGAGCAGTACTTC,CASSRLDRKDEQYF
TRBJ2-7,NA,TRBV20-1,TRBD2,TGCAGTGCCCGGGACTACCTCGAGCAGTACTTC,CSARDYLEQYF
TRBJ1-1,NA,TRBV4-3,NA,TGCGCCAGCAGCCAAGCTACGGGGTGGGGGGATGGGAACACTGAAGCTTTCTTT,CASSQATGWGDGNTEAFF
TRBJ2-1,NA,TRBV28,TRBD2,TGTGCCAGCGGGGATTTTGCGGGAGTGAATCGTTACAATGAGCAGTTCTTC,CASGDFAGVNRYNEQFF
TRBJ2-7,NA,TRBV18,NA,TGTGCCAGCTCACCAGGGGGGACCCACGAGCAGTACTTC,CASSPGGTHEQYF
TRBJ1-6,once,TRBV5-1,TRBD1,TGCGCCAGCAGCGGGACAGGGGTCAATTCACCCCTCCACTTT,CASSGTGVNSPLHF
TRBJ1-4,NA,TRBV9,NA,TGTGCCAGCAGCGTAGGCAGTGAAGATGAAAAACTGTTTTTT,CASSVGSEDEKLFF
TRBJ2-7,NA,TRBV29-1,TRBD1,TGCAGCGTTCTCACCGACAGGGCTGGTTCCTACGAGCAGTACTTC,CSVLTDRAGSYEQYF
TRBJ1-1,once,TRBV18,NA,TGTGCCAGCTCACCATTAGGAGGGACGGACACTGAAGCTTTCTTT,CASSPLGGTDTEAFF
TRBJ2-5,NA,TRBV19,NA,TGTGCCAGTACGGACGGGGGATGGGAGACCCAGTACTTC,CASTDGGWETQYF
TRBJ1-2,NA,TRBV30,NA,TGTGCCGCGTACTCTGGTTTTGGCTACACCTTC,CAAYSGFGYTF
TRBJ2-2,NA,TRBV5-5,TRBD2,TGTGCCAGCAGCTTACTAGCGGGAGGGACCGGGGAGCTGTTTTTT,CASSLLAGGTGELFF
TRBJ1-4,NA,TRBV7-9,NA,TGTGCCAGCAGTCAATCAGGGGCAACTAATGAAAAACTGTTTTTT,CASSQSGATNEKLFF
TRBJ2-5,once,TRBV19,NA,TGTGCCAGTAGTATTTTGGGTGCGGAAGAGACCCAGTACTTC,CASSILGAEETQYF
TRBJ2-3,NA,TRBV11-3,TRBD2,TGTGCCAGCAGCCCCCGGACTAGCGGGAGCCAAGATACGCAGTATTTT,CASSPRTSGSQDTQYF
TRBJ2-3,NA,TRBV25-1,TRBD1,TGTGCCAGCAGTGCCACAGGGGGCTTTGGCACAGATACGCAGTATTTT,CASSATGGFGTDTQYF
TRBJ2-7,NA,TRBV15,NA,TGTGCCACCAGCAGGCGAGGTGGCCACGAGCAGTACTTC,CATSRRGGHEQYF
TRBJ2-1,NA,TRBV9,NA,TGTGCCAGCAGCGTAGGATCTAGCGTATCCTACAATGAGCAGTTCTTC,CASSVGSSVSYNEQFF
TRBJ1-5,NA,TRBV5-1,NA,TGCGCCAGCAGCCCTCAGGGGTACCCAAATCAGCCCCAGCATTTT,CASSPQGYPNQPQHF
TRBJ2-3,NA,TRBV9,NA,TGTGCCAGCAGCGTAGACGGGGAGGCGGATACGCAGTATTTT,CASSVDGEADTQYF
TRBJ2-5,once,TRBV11-1,NA,TGTGCCAGCAGCTTAGGTCGGGGGACCCAAGAGACCCAGTACTTC,CASSLGRGTQETQYF
TRBJ1-2,NA,TRBV4-1,TRBD1,TGCGCCAGCAGCCCGACAGGGAACTATGGCTACACCTTC,CASSPTGNYGYTF
TRBJ2-3,NA,TRBV15,NA,TGTGCCACCAGCAGAGAGGCAGGGCCTGTAATATCAGATACGCAGTATTTT,CATSREAGPVISDTQYF
TRBJ1-1,NA,TRBV5-6,TRBD1,TGTGCCAGCAGCCAACCAGGGGGCGTGAACACTGAAGCTTTCTTT,CASSQPGGVNTEAFF
TRBJ2-1,few,TRBV7-2,TRBD2,TGTGCCAGCAGCTTAGCAGCGGCTAGCGGGGTCAATGAGCAGTTCTTC,CASSLAAASGVNEQFF
TRBJ2-7,NA,TRBV7-2,TRBD2,TGTGCCAGCAGCTGGACTAGCGGGGTCACCTACGAGCAGTACTTC,CASSWTSGVTYEQYF
TRBJ2-7,NA,TRBV6-5,NA,TGTGCCAGCAGTTATTCGCTCGGCGGCTACGAGCAGTACTTC,CASSYSLGGYEQYF
TRBJ2-1,NA,TRBV10-3,NA,TGTGCCCATCGAAGGGAGGGGGGCTACAATGAGCAGTTCTTC,CAHRREGGYNEQFF
TRBJ2-7,NA,TRBV28,NA,TGTGCCAGCAGTGAGGTAACCGGGACAACACTTACCTACGAGCAGTACTTC,CASSEVTGTTLTYEQYF